This T cell receptor (beta chain) was retrieved from a study of metastatic and nonmetastatic thyroid tumors. In the study overall: Comparison of repertoires was carried out across blood and tumor or nodule tissue from malignant and benign thyroid patients. Study results and limitations: Malignant thyroid tumors reportedly exceeded benign nodules significantly in TCR beta diversity, with the difference appearing in blood and tumor.

The authors' processing: CDR3 was compared across clinicopathological groups, and the resulting differences were used to build a distant-metastasis classifier for papillary thyroid cancer. With MiXCR, TCRdb called clones anew from the PCR reads. TCRdb, not the original authors, processed these V and J calls. Among about 40,000 clones listed, approximately 15% were seen once. Germline V gives CDR1 MNHEY, CDR2 SMNVEV (reference sequence). This CDR3 has 11 residues. No patient had received any treatment before thyroid surgery. To note about this clone: Its cognate antigen is unknown. The junction shows a germline mismatch at one end, possibly a read error.

The clonotype comes from a female donor with papillary thyroid cancer or a benign thyroid nodule (not recorded which). Some clones in this sample may be carry-over from other donors' samples. Material for sequencing was blood. The chain has TRBV27 and TRBJ2-7; D uncertain. The CDR3 DNA sequence: TGTACCAGCAGTTCTTCATACGAGCATTACTTC. It encodes CTSSSSYEHYF.